This TCR beta chain was obtained from a study of cytomegalovirus exposure and HLA in healthy donors. Whole-study findings and limits: The records held CMV serostatus as the only immune exposure information.

Vbeta (60) and Jbeta (13) primers were used in the PCR. Here immunoSEQ multiplex PCR was the method, and the copy in TCRdb shows in-frame clones only, minus some. The sample holds approximately 150,000 clones, 80% seen once. This CDR3 has 12 residues. Germline-derived CDR1 and CDR2 are MDHEN and SYDVKM. V lost 5 bases and J 3 bases, leaving 6 bases between the germline ends. This clone has a handful of counts. No antigen is known for it. Sequenced: PBMCs. The TCR comes from a woman in her forties in good health and CMV-seronegative. The rearrangement uses TRBV28 and TRBJ2-3, with D hard to call. The CDR3, as DNA: TGTGCCAGCAGTACACAAACAGATACGCAGTATTTT. Translated: CASSTQTDTQYF.